Below, 15 T cell receptor beta chains from the same sample are listed, as sequenced in a study of blood T cell repertoires in COVID-19. The repertoire was sequenced with immunoSEQ multiplex PCR; TCRdb's copy has only in-frame clones and lacks some. Counted here are around 230,000 clones, less than 90% occurring once; the ten biggest clones make up 2.5% to 3%. The sequenced sample consisted of PBMCs or T cells enriched from blood (not recorded which). These receptors were obtained from a woman in her thirties who had recovered from COVID-19.

This chain uses TRBV5-6 with TRBJ2-7; 8 bases match TRBD1. Germline V lookup: CDR1 SGHDT, CDR2 YYEEEE. V gave up 1 base and J gave up 4 bases; unmatched junction bases: 4. The CDR3 contains 14 residues. The CDR3 sequence is CASSLLRGRYEQYF. In nucleotides, the CDR3 is TGTGCCAGCAGCTTGCTCAGGGGGCGATACGAGCAGTACTTC.

Only one count was recorded for this clone. J is TRBJ1-6 and V is TRBV9, with D possibly being TRBD1 (6 bases). V dropped 4 bases and J dropped 2 bases, with 10 bases sitting between them. The CDR3 sequence is 15 residues long. The germline gives CDR1 SGDLS, CDR2 YYNGEE. CDR3 sequence (DNA): TGTGCCAGCAGCACCGGGACAACCTATAATTCACCCCTCCACTTT. It is translated as CASSTGTTYNSPLHF.

The rearrangement links TRBV19 to TRBJ1-5, with D unresolved. V dropped 5 bases and J dropped 7 bases, with 9 bases sitting between them. The CDR3 runs 12 residues. Germline CDR1 is LNHDA and CDR2 is SQIVND (reference sequence). CDR3 sequence reads: CASSGPEQPQHF. For the CDR3, the DNA is TGTGCCAGTAGTGGGCCTGAACAGCCCCAGCATTTT.

V gene TRBV7-8 combines with J gene TRBJ2-3; 7 bases align to TRBD1. From germline, CDR1 is SGHVS and CDR2 FQNEAQ. This CDR3 is 16 amino acids long. The V and J ends lost 4 bases and 3 bases, in that order; junction bases with no gene match: 10. Written as DNA, the CDR3 is TGTGCCAGCAGCTACTCAGGGGGTGGCGAGACAGATACGCAGTATTTT. Protein product: CASSYSGGGETDTQYF.

The chain employs TRBV27 and TRBJ2-1; 11 bases fit TRBD1. Trimming cost V 8 bases and J 8 bases; bases outside gene matches: 11. This CDR3 contains 15 residues. Germline assignment: CDR1 MNHEY and CDR2 SMNVEV (reference sequence). This CDR3 reads CASGSPGQGVHEQFF. DNA for the CDR3: TGTGCCAGCGGGAGCCCGGGACAGGGGGTACATGAGCAGTTCTTC.

J is TRBJ1-1 and V is TRBV7-2; D ambiguous. CDR1 and CDR2 (germline): SGHTA, FQGNSA. V dropped 3 bases and J dropped 1 base, with 6 bases sitting between them. This CDR3 comprises 13 residues. The CDR3 region has the DNA TGTGCCAGCAGCTTGACACCGAACACTGAAGCTTTCTTT. Amino acids: CASSLTPNTEAFF. Using reference TRBV7-2 and TRBJ1-1 for the parts outside the CDR3, the full variable domain is GAGVSQSPSNKVTEKGKDVELRCDPISGHTALYWYRQSLGQGLEFLIYFQGNSAPDKSGLPSDRFSAERTGGSVSTLTIQRTQQEDSAVYLCASSLTPNTEAFFGQGTRLTVV.

The chain recombines TRBV18 with TRBJ2-3; D gene unclear. The CDR3 runs to 14 residues. Germline V CDR1 and CDR2: KGHSH, LQKENI. The germline V and J ends were trimmed by 3 bases and 4 bases, with 11 bases remaining between them. The CDR3 DNA reads as TGTGCCAGCTCACCCACTGCTCGCTCAGATACGCAGTATTTT. It encodes CASSPTARSDTQYF.

The chain recombines TRBV7-2 with TRBJ1-5; tentative D call: TRBD1 (5 bases). The V gene lost 4 bases and the J gene lost 0 bases, with 13 bases spanning the gap. This CDR3 comprises 16 residues. Germline V CDR1 and CDR2: SGHTA, FQGNSA. In DNA, the CDR3 is TGTGCCAGCAGCTCCCGGGCAGGGAATAGCAATCAGCCCCAGCATTTT. Translated: CASSSRAGNSNQPQHF.

V usage is TRBV19 and J usage is TRBJ1-1; the D is unclear. V lost 3 bases, J lost 7 bases, and 15 bases lay in between. The CDR3 is 14 amino acids. Germline V gene data show CDR1 as LNHDA and CDR2 as SQIVND (reference sequence). The CDR3 sequence is CASSIDPGGIEAFF. CDR3 bases: TGTGCCAGTAGTATCGACCCAGGCGGGATTGAAGCTTTCTTT.

DNA of the CDR3: TGTGCCAGCAGCCAACAACAGGGGGCCTCCGAGCAGTACTTC. Protein sequence: CASSQQQGASEQYF. V and J are TRBV4-2 and TRBJ2-7; 9 nucleotides align to TRBD1. Trimming removed 2 bases from V and 6 bases from J; junction bases left unmatched: 5. The CDR3 is 14 amino acids. CDR1 and CDR2 from the germline V gene are LGHNA and YNFKEQ.

The chain links TRBV6-5 to TRBJ2-1; D remains unclear. The CDR3 runs to 12 residues. Germline V gene lookup returns CDR1 MNHEY and CDR2 SVGAGI. V was cut by 8 bases and J by 5 bases, with 10 bases left in between. The CDR3 region has the DNA TGTGCCAGCTATCGCCGAGACAATGAGCAGTTCTTC. This gives the protein CASYRRDNEQFF.

This clone occurred many times. The gene calls are TRBV7-3 and TRBJ1-1, with a weak D call TRBD1 (5 bases). The V gene lost 4 bases and the J gene lost 4 bases, with 13 bases spanning the gap. Germline loops: CDR1 SGHTA, CDR2 FQGTGA. This CDR3 comprises 14 residues. The CDR3 sequence: CASSSPGVSTEAFF. In nucleotides, the CDR3 is TGTGCCAGCAGCTCTCCGGGGGTGAGCACTGAAGCTTTCTTT.

This CDR3 is CASSSPSRLAGTYNEQFF. DNA for the CDR3: TGTGCCAGCAGCTCGCCATCACGGCTAGCGGGGACTTACAATGAGCAGTTCTTC. This rearrangement joins TRBV7-2 to TRBJ2-1, with 9 bases matching TRBD2. Germline-derived CDR1 and CDR2 are SGHTA and FQGNSA. The CDR3 runs 18 residues. Trimming cost V 4 bases and J 4 bases; bases outside gene matches: 14.

J is TRBJ1-6 and V is TRBV13, with D possibly matching TRBD1 (5 bases). Deletions cut 5 bases from V and 9 bases from J, with 14 bases between. The length of the CDR3 is 14 residues. CDR1 and CDR2 (germline): PRHDT, FYEKMQ (reference sequence). DNA for the CDR3: TGTGCCAGCAGCCCGTCCGGGGGGAGTTCACCCCTCCACTTT. Translated, it gives CASSPSGGSSPLHF.

This clone was seen once. V gene TRBV7-9 combines with J gene TRBJ1-1; D is perhaps TRBD1 (5 bases). This CDR3 is 16 amino acids long. In germline, CDR1 is SEHNR, CDR2 FQNEAQ (reference sequence). Deletions cut 1 base from V and 3 bases from J, with 15 bases between. Here the CDR3 reads CASSLVPGREDTEAFF. CDR3 bases: TGTGCCAGCAGCTTAGTCCCCGGCAGGGAGGACACTGAAGCTTTCTTT.